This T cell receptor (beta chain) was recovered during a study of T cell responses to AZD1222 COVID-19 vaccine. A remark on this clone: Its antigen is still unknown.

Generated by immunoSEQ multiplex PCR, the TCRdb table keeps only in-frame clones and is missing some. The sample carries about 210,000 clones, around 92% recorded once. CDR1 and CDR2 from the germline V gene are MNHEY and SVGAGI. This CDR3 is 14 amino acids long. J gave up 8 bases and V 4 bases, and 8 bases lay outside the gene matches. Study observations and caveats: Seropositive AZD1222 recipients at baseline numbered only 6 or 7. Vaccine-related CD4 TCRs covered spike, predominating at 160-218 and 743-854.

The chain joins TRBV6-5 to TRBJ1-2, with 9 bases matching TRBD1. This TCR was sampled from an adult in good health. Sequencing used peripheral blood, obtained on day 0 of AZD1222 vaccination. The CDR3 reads CASSSQGALTGYTF. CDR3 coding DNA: TGTGCCAGCAGTTCACAGGGGGCCCTGACAGGCTACACCTTC.